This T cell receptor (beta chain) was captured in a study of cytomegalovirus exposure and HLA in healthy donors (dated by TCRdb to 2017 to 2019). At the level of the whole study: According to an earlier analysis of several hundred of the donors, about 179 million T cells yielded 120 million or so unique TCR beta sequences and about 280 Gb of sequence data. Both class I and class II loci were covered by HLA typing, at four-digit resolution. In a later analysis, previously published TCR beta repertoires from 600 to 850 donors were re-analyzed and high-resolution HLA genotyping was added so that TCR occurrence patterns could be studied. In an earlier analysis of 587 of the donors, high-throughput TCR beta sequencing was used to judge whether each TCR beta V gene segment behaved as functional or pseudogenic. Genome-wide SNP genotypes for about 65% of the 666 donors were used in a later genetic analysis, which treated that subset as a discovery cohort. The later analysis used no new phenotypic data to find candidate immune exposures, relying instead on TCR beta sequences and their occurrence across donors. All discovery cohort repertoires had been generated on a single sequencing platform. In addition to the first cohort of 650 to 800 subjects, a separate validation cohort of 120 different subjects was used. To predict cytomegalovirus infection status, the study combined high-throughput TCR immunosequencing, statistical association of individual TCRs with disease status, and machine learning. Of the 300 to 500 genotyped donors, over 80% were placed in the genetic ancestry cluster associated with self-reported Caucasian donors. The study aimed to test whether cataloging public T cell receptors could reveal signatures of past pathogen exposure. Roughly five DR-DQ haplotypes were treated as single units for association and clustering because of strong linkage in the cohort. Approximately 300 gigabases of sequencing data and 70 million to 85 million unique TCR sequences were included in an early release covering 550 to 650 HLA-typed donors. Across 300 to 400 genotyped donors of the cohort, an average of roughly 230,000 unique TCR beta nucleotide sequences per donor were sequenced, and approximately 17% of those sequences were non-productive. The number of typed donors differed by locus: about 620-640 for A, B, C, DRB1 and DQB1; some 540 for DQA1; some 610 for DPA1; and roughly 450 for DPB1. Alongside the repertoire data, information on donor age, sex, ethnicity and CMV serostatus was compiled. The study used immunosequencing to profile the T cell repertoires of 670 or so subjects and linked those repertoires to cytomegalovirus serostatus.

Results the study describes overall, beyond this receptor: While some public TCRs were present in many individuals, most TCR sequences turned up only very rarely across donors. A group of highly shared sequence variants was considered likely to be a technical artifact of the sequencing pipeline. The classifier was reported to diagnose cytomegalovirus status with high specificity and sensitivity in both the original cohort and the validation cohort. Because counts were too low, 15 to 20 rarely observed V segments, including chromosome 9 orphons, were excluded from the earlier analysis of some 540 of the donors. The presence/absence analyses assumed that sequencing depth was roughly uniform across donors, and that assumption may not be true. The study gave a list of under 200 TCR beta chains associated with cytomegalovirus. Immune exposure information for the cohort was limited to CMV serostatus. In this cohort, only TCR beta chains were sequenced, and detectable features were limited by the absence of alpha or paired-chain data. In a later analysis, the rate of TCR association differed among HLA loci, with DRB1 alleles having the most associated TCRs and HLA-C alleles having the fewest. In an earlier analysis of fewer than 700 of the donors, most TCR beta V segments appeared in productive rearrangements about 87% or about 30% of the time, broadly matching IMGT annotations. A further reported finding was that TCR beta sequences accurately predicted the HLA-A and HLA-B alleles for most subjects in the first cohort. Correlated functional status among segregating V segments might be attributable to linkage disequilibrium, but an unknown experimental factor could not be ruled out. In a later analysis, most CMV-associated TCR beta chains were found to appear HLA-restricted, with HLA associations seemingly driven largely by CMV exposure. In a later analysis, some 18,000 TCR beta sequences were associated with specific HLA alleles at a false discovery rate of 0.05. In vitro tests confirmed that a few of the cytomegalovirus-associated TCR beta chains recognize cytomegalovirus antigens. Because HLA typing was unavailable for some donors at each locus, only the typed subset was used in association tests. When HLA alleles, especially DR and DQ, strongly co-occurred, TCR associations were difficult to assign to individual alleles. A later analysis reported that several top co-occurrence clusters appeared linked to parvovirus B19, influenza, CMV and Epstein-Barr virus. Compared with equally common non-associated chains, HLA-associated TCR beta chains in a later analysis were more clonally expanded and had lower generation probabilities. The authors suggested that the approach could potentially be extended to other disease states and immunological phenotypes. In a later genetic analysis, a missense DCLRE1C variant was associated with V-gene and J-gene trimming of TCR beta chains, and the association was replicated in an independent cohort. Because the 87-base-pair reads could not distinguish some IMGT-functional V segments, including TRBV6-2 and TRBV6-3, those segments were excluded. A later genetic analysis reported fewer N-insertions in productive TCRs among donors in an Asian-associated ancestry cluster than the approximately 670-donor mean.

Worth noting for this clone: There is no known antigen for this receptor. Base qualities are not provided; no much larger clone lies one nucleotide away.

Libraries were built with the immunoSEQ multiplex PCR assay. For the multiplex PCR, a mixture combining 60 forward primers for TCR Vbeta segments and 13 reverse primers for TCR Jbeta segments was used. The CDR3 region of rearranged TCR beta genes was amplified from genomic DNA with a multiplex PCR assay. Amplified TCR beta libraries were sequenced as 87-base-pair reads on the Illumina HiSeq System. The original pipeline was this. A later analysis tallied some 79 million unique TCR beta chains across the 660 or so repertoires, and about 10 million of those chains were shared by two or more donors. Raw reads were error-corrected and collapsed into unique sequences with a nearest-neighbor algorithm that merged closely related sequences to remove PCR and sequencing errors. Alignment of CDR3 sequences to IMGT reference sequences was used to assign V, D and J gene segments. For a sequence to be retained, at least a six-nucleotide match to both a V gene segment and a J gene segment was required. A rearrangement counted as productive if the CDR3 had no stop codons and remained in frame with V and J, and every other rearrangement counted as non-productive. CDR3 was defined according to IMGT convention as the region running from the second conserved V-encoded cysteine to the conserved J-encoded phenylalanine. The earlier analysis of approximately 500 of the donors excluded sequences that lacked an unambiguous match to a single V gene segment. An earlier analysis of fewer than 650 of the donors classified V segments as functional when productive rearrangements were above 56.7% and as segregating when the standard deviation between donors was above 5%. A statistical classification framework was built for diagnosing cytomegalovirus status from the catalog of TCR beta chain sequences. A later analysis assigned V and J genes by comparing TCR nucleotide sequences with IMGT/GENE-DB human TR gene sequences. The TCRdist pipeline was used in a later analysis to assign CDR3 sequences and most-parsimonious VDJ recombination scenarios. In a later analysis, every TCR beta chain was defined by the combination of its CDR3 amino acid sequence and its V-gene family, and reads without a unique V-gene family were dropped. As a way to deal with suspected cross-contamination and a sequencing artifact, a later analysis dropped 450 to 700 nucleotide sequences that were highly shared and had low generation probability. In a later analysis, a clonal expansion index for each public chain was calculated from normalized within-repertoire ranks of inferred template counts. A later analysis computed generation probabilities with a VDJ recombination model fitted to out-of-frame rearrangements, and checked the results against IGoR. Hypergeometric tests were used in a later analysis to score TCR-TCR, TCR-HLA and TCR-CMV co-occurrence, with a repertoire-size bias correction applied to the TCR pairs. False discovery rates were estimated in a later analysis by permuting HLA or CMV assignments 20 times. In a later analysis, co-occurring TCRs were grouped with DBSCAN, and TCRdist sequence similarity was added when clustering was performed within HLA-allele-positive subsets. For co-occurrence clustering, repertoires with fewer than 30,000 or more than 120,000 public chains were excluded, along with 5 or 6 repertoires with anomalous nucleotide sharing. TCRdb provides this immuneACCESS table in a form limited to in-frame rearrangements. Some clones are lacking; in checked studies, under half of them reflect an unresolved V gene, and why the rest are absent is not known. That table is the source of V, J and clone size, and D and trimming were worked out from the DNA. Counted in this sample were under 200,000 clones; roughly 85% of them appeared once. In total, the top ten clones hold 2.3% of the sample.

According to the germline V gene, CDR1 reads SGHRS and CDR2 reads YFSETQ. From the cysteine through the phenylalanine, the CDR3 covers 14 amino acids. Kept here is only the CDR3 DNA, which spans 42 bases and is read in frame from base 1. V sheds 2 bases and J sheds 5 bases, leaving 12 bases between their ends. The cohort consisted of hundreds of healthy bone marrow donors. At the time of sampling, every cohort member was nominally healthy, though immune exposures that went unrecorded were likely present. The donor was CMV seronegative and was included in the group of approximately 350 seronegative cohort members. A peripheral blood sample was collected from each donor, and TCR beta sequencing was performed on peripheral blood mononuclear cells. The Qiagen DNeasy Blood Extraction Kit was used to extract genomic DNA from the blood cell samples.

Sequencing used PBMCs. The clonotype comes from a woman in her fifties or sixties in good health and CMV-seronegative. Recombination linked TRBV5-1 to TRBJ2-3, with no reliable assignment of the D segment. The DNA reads TGCGCCAGCAGCTTACTTGCGACAAGAGATACGCAGTATTTT. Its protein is CASSLLATRDTQYF.